A single sample gave rise to the 27 T cell receptor beta chains below, sequenced in a study of shared clonotypes between healthy human individuals. Clones were read by immunoSEQ multiplex PCR, and TCRdb kept only the in-frame ones, dropping some. The table has about 2.1 million clones, roughly 93% seen once. Cells designated naive CD8 were CD45RO-negative and were positively selected for CCR7, with terminally differentiated effector memory CD45RA+ cells excluded. Input material: naive CD8+ T cells from PBMCs. The receptors here all came from a man aged 18 to 35 in good health. Some clones in this sample may be carry-over from other donors' samples.

V is TRBV27 and J is TRBJ1-6, with a tentative D call TRBD1 (6 bases). This CDR3 comprises 15 residues. Germline CDR1 and CDR2: MNHEY and SMNVEV (reference sequence). Trimming removed 4 bases at V and 6 bases at J, with 13 bases between. This CDR3 is CASSSDGQSNSPLHF. The DNA for the CDR3 is TGTGCCAGCAGTTCAGACGGACAGTCTAATTCACCCCTCCACTTT.

Worth noting for this clone: Distinct nucleotide sequences in the sample also encode this CDR3. This sequence joins TRBV9 and TRBJ2-7, with TRBD2 matching over 8 bases. With V trimmed by 3 bases and J by 4 bases, 6 bases remained unmatched. CDR3 length: 14 amino acids. Germline V gene data show CDR1 as SGDLS and CDR2 as YYNGEE. The CDR3: CASSGGLAGYEQYF. The CDR3 DNA reads as TGTGCCAGCAGCGGAGGACTAGCTGGGTACGAGCAGTACTTC.

This clone is a singleton in its sample. The gene calls are TRBV27 and TRBJ1-2; weak D call: TRBD1 (5 bases). Trimming took off 5 bases at V and 5 bases at J, with 18 bases between the two ends. The CDR3 has 15 amino acids. CDR1 is MNHEY and CDR2 is SMNVEV in the germline V gene (reference sequence). CDR3 in amino acids: CASSPRQPGSYGYTF. The CDR3 bases are TGTGCCAGCAGTCCCAGACAGCCTGGTAGTTATGGCTACACCTTC.

J is TRBJ2-5 and V is TRBV7-3; 7 bases line up with TRBD2. V was clipped by 6 bases and J by 4 bases; unmatched bases: 11. Germline V CDR1 and CDR2: SGHTA, FQGTGA. CDR3 length equals 15 residues. The DNA of the CDR3 is TGTGCCAGCAGACCTACGGGCGCGGGGGTAGAGACCCAGTACTTC. It translates to CASRPTGAGVETQYF.

The chain uses TRBV30 and TRBJ1-3; unclear D gene. Germline V CDR1 and CDR2: GTSNPN, SVGIG (reference sequence). V was cut by 0 bases and J by 0 bases, with 9 bases left in between. CDR3 length equals 15 residues. The CDR3 region has the DNA TGTGCCTGGAGTGTCGGCGGAAACTCTGGAAACACCATATATTTT. This sequence encodes CAWSVGGNSGNTIYF.

On this clone: A read error may account for a junction end that differs from germline. The genes are TRBV7-6 and TRBJ2-7; D unclear. The CDR3 is 12 amino acids. Germline CDR1 and CDR2: SGHVS and FNYEAQ. The CDR3 spells CASSPPSHEQYF. CDR3 nucleotide sequence: TGTGCCAGCAGCCCACCCTCCCACGAGCAGTACTTC.

The chain has TRBV29-1 and TRBJ2-7; 12 bases map to TRBD2. This CDR3 has 17 residues. The V and J ends lost 4 bases and 3 bases, in that order; junction bases with no gene match: 13. Germline lookup yields CDR1 SQVTM and CDR2 ANQGSEA. The CDR3 is CSVVVWLAGGRYYEQYF. CDR3 DNA sequence: TGCAGCGTTGTGGTATGGCTAGCGGGAGGGAGGTACTACGAGCAGTACTTC.

The chain combines TRBV30 with TRBJ1-5, with 7 nucleotides matching TRBD1. The CDR3 runs 17 residues. V shed 1 base, J shed 1 base, and the junction held 10 bases outside the gene matches. Germline V gene data show CDR1 as GTSNPN and CDR2 as SVGIG (reference sequence). CDR3 sequence reads: CAWSARQGQASNQPQHF. CDR3 nucleotides: TGTGCCTGGAGTGCGCGACAGGGCCAAGCGAGCAATCAGCCCCAGCATTTT.

J is TRBJ1-2 and V is TRBV28, with D possibly TRBD1 on 5 matching bases. The CDR3 contains 20 residues. Trimming stripped 6 bases from V and 4 bases from J, with 33 bases between. CDR1 and CDR2 (germline): MDHEN, SYDVKM. CDR3 sequence reads: CASSSLGQENSYPAIYGYTF. The CDR3 nucleotides are TGTGCCAGCAGCTCACTAGGACAAGAGAACTCATACCCGGCCATCTATGGCTACACCTTC.

The rearrangement links TRBV5-4 to TRBJ1-2; the match to TRBD1 covers 7 bases. V trimming: 3 bases; J trimming: 0 bases; junction bases outside the gene matches: 8. This CDR3 is built from 16 residues. CDR1 is SGHNT and CDR2 is YYREEE in the germline V gene (reference sequence). The CDR3 DNA follows: TGTGCCAGCAGCTCCGGAACCGACAGGGCTAACTATGGCTACACCTTC. Protein: CASSSGTDRANYGYTF.

V is TRBV28 and J is TRBJ2-5; tentative D call: TRBD2 (5 bases). The germline CDR1 and CDR2 sequences are MDHEN and SYDVKM. Trimming left V 6 bases short and J 0 bases short, with 14 bases between. CDR3 length: 15 residues. CDR3 region: CASSYPGDYQETQYF. The CDR3 nucleotides are TGTGCCAGCAGCTACCCCGGGGATTACCAAGAGACCCAGTACTTC.

This clone occurred once. The chain has TRBV7-3 and TRBJ2-3; D unresolved. The germline V gene has CDR1 SGHTA and CDR2 FQGTGA. This CDR3 has 12 amino acids. Trimming stripped 1 base from V and 5 bases from J, with 4 bases between. The CDR3 loop reads CASSLNGDTQYF. CDR3 bases: TGTGCCAGCAGCTTAAACGGAGATACGCAGTATTTT. The full variable domain, rest sourced from reference TRBV7-3 and TRBJ2-3, is GAGVSQTPSNKVTEKGKYVELRCDPISGHTALYWYRQSLGQGPEFLIYFQGTGAADDSGLPNDRFFAVRPEGSVSTLKIQRTERGDSAVYLCASSLNGDTQYFGPGTRLTVL.

The chain is built from TRBV6-5 and TRBJ1-2; 7 bases align to TRBD1. Looked up from germline, CDR1 is MNHEY and CDR2 is SVGAGI. This CDR3 is built from 14 residues. J was trimmed by 8 bases and V by 2 bases; bases with no gene match: 8. The CDR3 DNA is TGTGCCAGCAGTTACCGAGGGGGCGCGAGGGGCTACACCTTC. This sequence encodes CASSYRGGARGYTF.

CDR3 in amino acids: CASSTQGARSSYNEQFF. Here the CDR3 DNA reads TGTGCCAGCAGCACCCAAGGGGCGAGGAGCTCCTACAATGAGCAGTTCTTC. The chain couples TRBV11-1 to TRBJ2-1; TRBD1 might be the D (5 bases). The CDR3 is 17 amino acids. Trimming left V 5 bases short and J 0 bases short, with 17 bases between. Germline lookup yields CDR1 SGHAT and CDR2 FQDESV (reference sequence).

The chain is built from TRBV9 and TRBJ2-7; D remains unclear. Trimming removed 0 bases at V and 0 bases at J, with 7 bases between. Germline V gene lookup returns CDR1 SGDLS and CDR2 YYNGEE. The CDR3 is 14 residues long. CDR3: CASSVDPVSYEQYF. The CDR3, as DNA: TGTGCCAGCAGCGTAGATCCAGTCTCCTACGAGCAGTACTTC.

CDR3 loop: CASNAGGRGQPQHF. CDR3 nucleotides: TGTGCCAGCAACGCCGGGGGGAGAGGACAGCCCCAGCATTTT. V and J are TRBV7-6 and TRBJ1-5; a weak D match, TRBD1 (5 bases). CDR1 is SGHVS, CDR2 FNYEAQ, per germline. V was trimmed by 7 bases and J by 7 bases, leaving 17 bases between them. The CDR3 totals 14 residues.

This chain links TRBV15 with TRBJ2-7; the D is unclear. Germline loops: CDR1 LNHNV, CDR2 YYDKDF (reference sequence). CDR3 size: 13 residues. The V end lost 4 bases, the J end lost 4 bases, and 11 bases lay between the germline ends. As DNA, the CDR3 is TGTGCCACCAGCAACAGACGGGTTTACGAGCAGTACTTC. This codes for CATSNRRVYEQYF.

This clone appeared once. The chain couples TRBV28 to TRBJ2-1; D is possibly TRBD2 (6 bases). The V gene's germline CDR1 is MDHEN and CDR2 SYDVKM. The length of the CDR3 is 16 residues. V was trimmed by 8 bases and J by 2 bases, leaving 19 bases between them. The CDR3 loop is CASYSRGAGPYNEQFF. In DNA, the CDR3 is TGTGCCAGCTATTCCCGAGGGGCGGGGCCCTACAATGAGCAGTTCTTC.

This clone has just one count. The chain joins TRBV7-3 to TRBJ2-1; TRBD2 matches at 8 bases. Looked up from germline, CDR1 is SGHTA and CDR2 is FQGTGA. The J segment lost 0 bases and the V segment lost 5 bases, leaving 9 bases of the junction unmatched. The CDR3 length is 17 residues. CDR3 bases: TGTGCCAGCAGCCTAAAAGTAGCGGGAAGCTCCTACAATGAGCAGTTCTTC. Translating it yields CASSLKVAGSSYNEQFF.

The chain links TRBV15 to TRBJ2-1; 11 bases are shared with TRBD2. V was clipped by 1 base and J by 8 bases; unmatched bases: 10. The CDR3 has 17 amino acids. The germline V gene has CDR1 LNHNV and CDR2 YYDKDF (reference sequence). As DNA, the CDR3 is TGTGCCACCAGCAGAGGGGCCGCTAGCGGGAGGAAGGATGAGCAGTTCTTC. As protein: CATSRGAASGRKDEQFF.

Note on this clone: This specimen includes other DNA sequences encoding the same CDR3. V and J are TRBV27 and TRBJ2-7; D is possibly TRBD2 (5 bases). The CDR3 is 13 residues long. Germline CDR1 reads MNHEY; CDR2 reads SMNVEV (reference sequence). Trimming removed 3 bases at V and 2 bases at J, with 8 bases between. The CDR3 DNA reads TGTGCCAGCAGTTTTTCCGGGACCTACGAGCAGTACTTC. This encodes CASSFSGTYEQYF.

The V gene is TRBV15, the J gene TRBJ1-2; a possible D gene is TRBD1 (5 bases). Trimming removed 0 bases from V and 6 bases from J, with 14 bases in between. Germline values: CDR1 LNHNV, CDR2 YYDKDF (reference sequence). The CDR3 length is 15 residues. The DNA for the CDR3 is TGTGCCACCAGCAGAGATCGGGGCCCCTCTAATGGCTACACCTTC. It translates to CATSRDRGPSNGYTF. Supplemented by reference TRBV15 and TRBJ1-2, the full variable domain reads DAMVIQNPRYQVTQFGKPVTLSCSQTLNHNVMYWYQQKSSQAPKLLFHYYDKDFNNEADTPDNFQSRRPNTSFCFLDIRSPGLGDTAMYLCATSRDRGPSNGYTFGSGTRLTVV.

The rearrangement links TRBV10-3 to TRBJ1-1; D might be TRBD1 (5 bases). CDR1 and CDR2 from the germline V gene are ENHRY and SYGVKD. CDR3 length: 13 amino acids. With 6 bases removed from V and 3 bases from J, the gap between germline ends came to 11 bases. In DNA, the CDR3 is TGTGCCATCAGGGGACTTGAGGACACTGAAGCTTTCTTT. Protein sequence: CAIRGLEDTEAFF.

The rearrangement uses TRBV15 and TRBJ2-4; D gene unclear. CDR3 length: 11 amino acids. Trimming removed 6 bases at V and 6 bases at J, with 6 bases between. CDR1 and CDR2 from the germline V gene are LNHNV and YYDKDF (reference sequence). CDR3 residues: CATREGNIQYF. The CDR3 bases are TGTGCCACCAGGGAAGGAAACATTCAGTACTTC.

For the CDR3, the DNA is TGTGCCAGCAGCGTAGATTGGAGATCACCACCTCAAGAGACCCAGTACTTC. This encodes CASSVDWRSPPQETQYF. The chain combines TRBV9 with TRBJ2-5; D is undetermined. V lost 0 bases to trimming and J lost 2 bases, with 17 bases between them. This CDR3 contains 17 residues. The germline gives CDR1 SGDLS, CDR2 YYNGEE.

This clone was observed once. This chain connects TRBV4-1 to TRBJ2-1; 11 nucleotides match TRBD2. Germline V gene lookup returns CDR1 MGHRA and CDR2 YSYEKL. This CDR3 has 15 residues. V shed 3 bases, J shed 7 bases, and the junction held 5 bases outside the gene matches. The CDR3 is CASSHRLAGRNEQFF. Written as DNA, the CDR3 is TGCGCCAGCAGCCATAGACTAGCGGGAAGGAATGAGCAGTTCTTC.

This chain connects TRBV5-4 to TRBJ2-7; 8 nucleotides align to TRBD2. The V gene end was trimmed by 2 bases and the J gene end by 3 bases; junction bases not matched to a gene: 7. Germline V CDR1 and CDR2: SGHNT, YYREEE (reference sequence). This CDR3 comprises 15 residues. This CDR3 is CASSFKRESNYEQYF. The CDR3, as DNA: TGTGCCAGCAGCTTTAAGCGGGAGTCTAACTACGAGCAGTACTTC.